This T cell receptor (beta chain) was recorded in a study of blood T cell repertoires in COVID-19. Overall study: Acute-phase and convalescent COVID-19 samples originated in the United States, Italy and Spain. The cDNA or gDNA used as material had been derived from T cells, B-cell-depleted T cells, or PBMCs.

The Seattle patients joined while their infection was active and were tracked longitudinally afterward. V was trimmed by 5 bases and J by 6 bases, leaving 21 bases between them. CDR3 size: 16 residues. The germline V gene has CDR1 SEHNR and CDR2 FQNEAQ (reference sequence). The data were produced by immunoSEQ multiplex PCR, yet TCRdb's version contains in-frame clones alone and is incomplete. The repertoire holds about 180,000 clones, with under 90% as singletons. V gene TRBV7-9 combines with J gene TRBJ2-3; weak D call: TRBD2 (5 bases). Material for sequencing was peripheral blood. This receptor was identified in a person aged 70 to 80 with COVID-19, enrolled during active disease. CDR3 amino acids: CASSPGGGLGRDTQYF. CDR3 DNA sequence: TGTGCCAGCAGCCCCGGCGGCGGACTCGGCAGGGATACGCAGTATTTT.